These 2 T cell receptor beta chains came from one sample sequenced in a study of blood T cell repertoires in COVID-19. The table came from immunoSEQ multiplex PCR; TCRdb's copy has only in-frame clones and leaves some out. The sample contains around 620,000 clones, about 90% of which appear only once. Sequencing input: peripheral blood. These receptors were collected from a woman aged 18-29 years with acute or convalescent COVID-19.

This clone was recorded only once. This chain connects TRBV6-4 to TRBJ2-1; TRBD2 agrees at 8 bases. The length of the CDR3 is 13 residues. From germline, CDR1 is MRHNA and CDR2 SNTAGT. V shed 4 bases and J 10 bases; nucleotides not matched to a gene: 6. Here the CDR3 DNA reads TGTGCCAGCAGTGCCGCACTAGCGGACGAGCAGTTCTTC. It encodes CASSAALADEQFF.

The CDR3 loop reads CASSPDRGGGYTF. DNA of the CDR3: TGTGCCAGCAGCCCTGACAGGGGAGGAGGCTACACCTTC. The chain recombines TRBV3-1 (or the pseudogene TRBV3-2) with TRBJ1-2, with 8 bases matching TRBD1. Germline CDR1 reads LGHDT; CDR2 reads YNNKEL (reference sequence). The CDR3 length is 13 residues. V shed 4 bases and J 8 bases; nucleotides not matched to a gene: 6.